The clone carrying this TCR beta chain was counted between two and nine times. What it binds is not known. Reasons for excluding patients were uncontrolled infection, other autoimmune disease, pregnancy or lactation. This sample was taken from a study of T cells in Graves' hyperthyroidism and ophthalmopathy. There were TCR beta CDR3 regions amplified from RNA transcripts. With the HTBI primer set, the TCR CDR3 went through a first round of RT-PCR. TCRdb re-called the multiplex PCR reads with MiXCR, one entry per CDR3 protein. The sample includes roughly 500,000 distinct CDR3 sequences, 46% seen only once; the top ten take about two fifths. General study results and limits: The model's output predicted ophthalmopathy at a median of approximately 6.5 months prior to onset. By a 13 V-J model, ophthalmopathy was set apart from stable hyperthyroidism. Also found in blood were most expanded thyroid clonotypes above 0.001.

The CDR3 is made up of 15 amino acids. The V end was cut by 2 bases, the J end by 4 bases, with 15 bases between. CDR1 and CDR2 from the germline V gene are SNHLY and FYNNEI. The receptor's source is an adult woman with Graves' disease, either hyperthyroidism or ophthalmopathy (not recorded which). The chain combines TRBV2 with TRBJ2-7, with TRBD1 as a possible D gene (8 bases). The sequenced material came from peripheral blood or thyroid tissue (not recorded which). CDR3 protein: CASSELGQGGYEQYF. The CDR3 nucleotides read TGTGCCAGCAGTGAACTCGGACAGGGAGGGTACGAGCAGTACTTC.